The entry that follows covers one T cell receptor (beta chain) sequence. V lost 0 bases, J lost 2 bases, and 14 bases lay in between. This CDR3 is built from 16 residues. Germline-derived CDR1 and CDR2 are LGHDT and YNNKEL (reference sequence). The data belong to a study of blood T cell repertoires in COVID-19. The overall study: Acute-phase and convalescent COVID-19 samples originated in the United States, Italy and Spain. PBMCs, B-cell-depleted T cells, or T cells were the source of the cDNA or gDNA that made up the material.

Original handling: Researchers report that nucleated cell counts were estimated from reference gene primer amplification. Sequencing used immunoSEQ multiplex PCR; TCRdb keeps in-frame clones, though not all of them. V and J calls and clone size follow that table, whereas D and trimming were derived from the DNA. Here the sample spans 65,000 to 90,000 clones, 88% being singletons. The rearrangement links TRBV3-1 (or the pseudogene TRBV3-2) to TRBJ2-7, with D possibly TRBD2 on 6 matching bases. This receptor was obtained from a human donor in a cohort sampled during active COVID-19. Material for sequencing was peripheral blood. The CDR3 loop reads CASSQEFMAGTYEQYF. The CDR3 nucleotides are TGTGCCAGCAGCCAAGAGTTTATGGCGGGGACCTACGAGCAGTACTTC.